The next 25 T cell receptor beta chains were all read from a single sample in a study of blood T cells in healthy people across ages. The use of a sample-barcoded 5' primer and a J-beta primer mix characterized a second PCR of about 7 to 12 cycles. TCRdb recomputed calls from the 5' RACE reads with MiXCR, one row per CDR3 protein. The sample holds 2 million or so distinct CDR3 sequences, about 49% seen once. The sample was blood. Receptors originate from a middle-aged woman in good health.

The chain links TRBV20-1 to TRBJ1-5, with D possibly being TRBD1 (5 bases). This CDR3 has 14 residues. The germline V and J ends were trimmed by 5 bases and 0 bases, with 11 bases remaining between them. The V gene's germline CDR1 is DFQATT and CDR2 SNEGSKA (reference sequence). The CDR3 nucleotides are TGCAGTGCTCCAAGACAGACTAGCAATCAGCCCCAGCATTTT. Translating it yields CSAPRQTSNQPQHF.

The sample holds a few counts of this clonotype. The V call is TRBV4-3, the J call TRBJ2-1; tentatively, D is TRBD2 (5 bases). V lost 1 base and J lost 10, with 11 bases in between. The CDR3 has 13 amino acids. The germline CDR1 and CDR2 sequences are LGHNA and YSLEER. CDR3 in amino acids: CASSQGLIKEQFF. CDR3 DNA: TGCGCCAGCAGCCAAGGACTAATCAAAGAGCAGTTCTTC.

V and J are TRBV2 and TRBJ2-7; 11 nucleotides agree with TRBD2. The J call may be wrong; the DNA end is better matched by TRBJ2-5. There are 14 residues in the CDR3. Germline CDR1 reads SNHLY; CDR2 reads FYNNEI. This chain's CDR3 is CASSVPSGGETQYF. DNA for the CDR3: TGTGCCAGCAGTGTTCCTAGCGGGGGGGAGACCCAGTACTTC.

This clonotype was picked up one time. The chain combines TRBV10-1 with TRBJ2-7, with TRBD2 identical over 7 bases. The CDR3 is made up of 13 amino acids. With V trimmed by 8 bases and J by 3 bases, 7 bases remained unmatched. Germline loops: CDR1 WNHNN, CDR2 SYGVQD (reference sequence). CDR3 sequence reads: CASQRGRYYEQYF. CDR3 sequence (DNA): TGCGCCAGCCAGCGGGGCAGATACTACGAGCAGTACTTC.

This clonotype showed up just a few times. The rearrangement uses TRBV24-1 and TRBJ2-1; D is possibly TRBD1 (6 bases). This CDR3 contains 14 residues. Trimming removed 3 bases at V and 7 bases at J, with 12 bases between. The germline CDR1 and CDR2 sequences are KGHDR and SFDVKD. CDR3 sequence (DNA): TGTGCCACCAGTGATAGGACAGCTTGGAATGAGCAGTTCTTC. Amino acid sequence: CATSDRTAWNEQFF.

This chain connects TRBV11-2 to TRBJ2-4, with D perhaps TRBD1 or TRBD2 (6 bases each). The V gene's germline CDR1 is SGHAT and CDR2 FQNNGV. Trimming left V 0 bases short and J 2 bases short, with 17 bases between. The CDR3 has 18 residues. DNA for the CDR3: TGTGCCAGCAGCTTAGATCCAGGTCTACGGGGGCCCAAAAACATTCAGTACTTC. Amino acids: CASSLDPGLRGPKNIQYF.

The J gene is TRBJ1-2, the V gene TRBV7-9; 8 bases agree with TRBD1. The CDR3 consists of 15 residues. CDR1 SEHNR and CDR2 FQNEAQ come from the germline V gene (reference sequence). With V trimmed by 5 bases and J by 5 bases, 10 bases remained unmatched. The CDR3 loop reads CASSTGGGGGYGYTF. The CDR3 region has the DNA TGTGCCAGCAGCACAGGGGGAGGGGGCGGATATGGCTACACCTTC.

The chain uses TRBV20-1 and TRBJ1-5; 8 positions agree with TRBD1. CDR3 length: 15 amino acids. Unmatched junction bases numbered 11, after V lost 5 bases and J lost 5 bases. The germline V gene has CDR1 DFQATT and CDR2 SNEGSKA (reference sequence). DNA for the CDR3: TGCAGTGCTCCTGGACAGGGAGTTACGTATCAGCCCCAGCATTTT. Translation: CSAPGQGVTYQPQHF.

The genes are TRBV18 and TRBJ1-5, with TRBD1 matching 7 bases. Unmatched junction bases numbered 3, after V lost 0 bases and J lost 7 bases. This CDR3 has 14 residues. Germline loops: CDR1 KGHSH, CDR2 LQKENI. The CDR3 protein is CASSPPGQAQPQHF. CDR3 sequence (DNA): TGTGCCAGCTCACCACCCGGACAGGCCCAGCCCCAGCATTTT.

Points on this clonotype: A much larger clone is a single base away; this may be a read error. This sequence joins TRBV20-1 and TRBJ2-7; D ambiguous. CDR1 and CDR2 from the germline V gene are DFQATT and SNEGSKA (reference sequence). The length of the CDR3 is 15 residues. The CDR3 coding sequence is TGCAGTGCTAGTGTCCCCCGGGCGAGCTCCGACGAGCAGTACTTC. This encodes CSASVPRASSDEQYF.

This clonotype was counted a few times. This chain uses TRBV7-6 with TRBJ1-2; D uncertain. CDR3 size: 14 residues. With 5 bases removed from V and 10 bases from J, the gap between germline ends came to 20 bases. Germline V gene sequence: CDR1 SGHVS, CDR2 FNYEAQ. Here the CDR3 reads CASSPLSPGGLYTF. In DNA form, the CDR3 reads TGTGCCAGCAGCCCCCTATCGCCAGGCGGCCTCTACACCTTC.

CDR3 in DNA: TGTGCCAGCAGTTTATCTCCCGGTCATAATTCACCCCTCCACTTT. It codes for CASSLSPGHNSPLHF. The V gene is TRBV28, the J gene TRBJ1-6, with D unclear. Looked up from germline, CDR1 is MDHEN and CDR2 is SYDVKM. The CDR3 covers 15 residues. Trimming removed 1 base from V and 5 bases from J, with 9 bases in between.

The chain is built from TRBV6-2 or TRBV6-3 and TRBJ1-5; 8 positions agree with TRBD1. Germline CDR1 and CDR2: MNHEY and SVGEGT. This CDR3 contains 17 residues. Germline trimming cut 2 bases from V and 4 bases from J; bases unmatched to any gene: 10. Written as DNA, the CDR3 is TGTGCCAGCAGTTACACCCGACAGGGGTCCTTGAATCAGCCCCAGCATTTT. Translated: CASSYTRQGSLNQPQHF.

V usage is TRBV7-2 and J usage is TRBJ2-1; TRBD2 matches at 8 bases. The CDR3 loop spans 14 amino acids. V shed 2 bases, J shed 10 bases, and the junction held 7 bases outside the gene matches. From germline, CDR1 is SGHTA and CDR2 FQGNSA. The DNA of the CDR3 is TGTGCCAGCAGCTTAAAAGTCGCTAGCGGGGAGCAGTTCTTC. Protein sequence: CASSLKVASGEQFF.

This chain connects TRBV29-1 to TRBJ2-1; no reliable D call. Trimming took 2 bases from V and 4 from J, leaving 15 bases between them. CDR3 size: 15 residues. Germline lookup yields CDR1 SQVTM and CDR2 ANQGSEA. This chain's CDR3 is CSVETGQISYNEQFF. The CDR3 DNA follows: TGCAGCGTTGAAACGGGCCAAATTTCGTACAATGAGCAGTTCTTC.

The chain carries TRBV20-1 and TRBJ2-3, with 9 bases aligning to TRBD2. Trimming removed 3 bases from V and 0 bases from J; junction bases left unmatched: 4. The CDR3 spans 15 residues. Germline CDR1 is DFQATT and CDR2 is SNEGSKA (reference sequence). The CDR3 nucleotides are TGCAGTGCTAGCCTCCTAGCGGGGAGCACAGATACGCAGTATTTT. Residues: CSASLLAGSTDTQYF.

The chain combines TRBV5-1 with TRBJ2-5, with 9 nucleotides matching TRBD2. Per germline, CDR1 SGHRS and CDR2 YFSETQ. There are 17 residues in the CDR3. J was trimmed by 11 bases and V by 4 bases; bases with no gene match: 21. The CDR3 sequence: CASSMNGWRGGTNEQYF. The CDR3 coding sequence is TGCGCCAGCAGCATGAATGGGTGGCGGGGGGGCACCAATGAGCAGTACTTC.

This clonotype was found once. The rearrangement uses TRBV9 and TRBJ2-1, with TRBD1 matching 9 bases. The CDR3 is made up of 15 amino acids. CDR1 and CDR2 from the germline V gene are SGDLS and YYNGEE. The V and J ends lost 0 bases and 6 bases, in that order; junction bases with no gene match: 4. CDR3 bases: TGTGCCAGCAGCGTAGATGGGACAGGGACCAATGAGCAGTTCTTC. Residues: CASSVDGTGTNEQFF.

The V and J genes are TRBV20-1 and TRBJ2-3; D is perhaps TRBD1 (6 bases). Trimming shortened V by 3 bases and J by 6 bases, and 19 bases separated the two germline ends. This CDR3 comprises 15 residues. The germline CDR1 and CDR2 sequences are DFQATT and SNEGSKA (reference sequence). The CDR3 protein is CSASDARQVGDTQYF. The CDR3 DNA follows: TGCAGTGCTAGTGATGCCCGACAGGTGGGGGATACGCAGTATTTT.

This clonotype was counted only a few times. The gene calls are TRBV9 and TRBJ2-1; either TRBD1 or TRBD2 may fit D (5 bases each). V was clipped by 5 bases and J by 6 bases, with 30 bases between them. The length of the CDR3 is 19 residues. CDR1 and CDR2 from the germline V gene are SGDLS and YYNGEE. The CDR3 here is CASSLRFFPGTSVSNEQFF. DNA for the CDR3: TGTGCCAGCAGTTTACGATTTTTCCCCGGGACCTCGGTGTCCAATGAGCAGTTCTTC.

J is TRBJ2-1 and V is TRBV20-1; 11 bases are a match to TRBD2. Germline trimming cut 3 bases from V and 10 bases from J; bases unmatched to any gene: 8. Germline assignment: CDR1 DFQATT and CDR2 SNEGSKA (reference sequence). This CDR3 has 14 residues. CDR3 protein: CSARRLAGGGEQFF. The CDR3 nucleotides read TGCAGTGCTAGGCGGCTAGCGGGGGGAGGAGAGCAGTTCTTC.

V and J are TRBV5-6 and TRBJ2-3; TRBD2 matches at 13 bases. This CDR3 is 15 amino acids long. V lost 4 bases to trimming and J lost 7 bases; unmatched junction nucleotides: 6. In germline, CDR1 is SGHDT, CDR2 YYEEEE. The DNA of the CDR3 is TGTGCCAGCAGCACCGGACTAGCGGGGGAATATACGCAGTATTTT. Translating gives CASSTGLAGEYTQYF.

The sample holds one count of this clonotype. The chain couples TRBV3-1 to TRBJ2-1; 8 positions agree with TRBD2. This CDR3 spans 16 amino acids. The germline V gene encodes CDR1 LGHDT and CDR2 YNNKEL (reference sequence). V dropped 4 bases and J dropped 4; count of bases not matched to a gene: 9. The CDR3 coding sequence is TGTGCCAGCAGCCTATTCGGCGGGGGGTTATACAATGAGCAGTTCTTC. Amino acids: CASSLFGGGLYNEQFF.

This clonotype was counted only a few times. The rearrangement uses TRBV4-1 and TRBJ1-2; D unresolved. The CDR3 consists of 14 residues. Trimming shortened V by 1 base and J by 6 bases, and 12 bases separated the two germline ends. Germline V lookup: CDR1 MGHRA, CDR2 YSYEKL. This chain's CDR3 is CASSQVAGKNGYTF. As DNA, the CDR3 is TGCGCCAGCAGCCAAGTGGCGGGGAAGAATGGCTACACCTTC.

This clonotype was counted between two and nine times. The gene calls are TRBV12-3 or TRBV12-4 and TRBJ2-7; D possibly corresponds to TRBD2 (5 bases). The length of the CDR3 is 15 residues. Trimming cost V 6 bases and J 6 bases, with 21 bases left between them. CDR3 sequence reads: CASRVGSHSGFEQYF. The DNA for the CDR3 is TGTGCCAGCAGAGTCGGGTCCCACTCGGGGTTCGAGCAGTACTTC.